This TCR beta chain was captured by sequencing in a study of T cells after yellow fever vaccination. This clonotype was seen only a few times. Trimming removed 8 bases from V and 2 bases from J; junction bases left unmatched: 5. The CDR3 runs to 14 residues. The germline gives CDR1 LNHDA, CDR2 SQIVND (reference sequence). As TCR cDNA was made by 5'RACE template switching, a universal primer site and UMIs were added. TCRdb reprocessed the 5' RACE reads via MiXCR and lists one record per CDR3 protein. The data hold just under 600,000 distinct CDR3 sequences, with roughly 14% observed a single time. V and J are TRBV19 and TRBJ2-5; TRBD2 aligns across 10 bases. The TCR comes from a man aged 25 to 40 who received the YFV17D yellow fever vaccine. Sequencing used PBMCs, obtained on the day of the yellow fever booster vaccination. The CDR3 sequence is CASRERGGQETQYF. Written as DNA, the CDR3 is TGTGCCAGTCGGGAGCGGGGGGGACAAGAGACCCAGTACTTC.